A single sample gave rise to the 29 T cell receptor beta chains below, sequenced in a study of cytomegalovirus exposure and HLA in healthy donors. Profiling relied on immunoSEQ multiplex PCR, and the TCRdb table lists in-frame clones only, not all of them. This table has 100,000 or so clones, more than 85% appearing once. Source material: PBMCs. Source of these receptors: a woman aged 18 to 35 in good health and CMV-seropositive.

V is TRBV19 and J is TRBJ2-4; D possibly corresponds to TRBD1 (5 bases). CDR1 and CDR2 from the germline V gene are LNHDA and SQIVND (reference sequence). The CDR3 contains 15 residues. V shed 6 bases and J shed 8 bases, with 20 bases lying between them. CDR3 protein: CASRSIWQGFDIQYF. CDR3 DNA sequence: TGTGCCAGTAGATCCATTTGGCAGGGATTTGACATTCAGTACTTC. Full variable domain (outside the CDR3, taken from reference TRBV19 and TRBJ2-4): DGGITQSPKYLFRKEGQNVTLSCEQNLNHDAMYWYRQDPGQGLRLIYYSQIVNDFQKGDIAEGYSVSREKKESFPLTVTSAQKNPTAFYLCASRSIWQGFDIQYFGAGTRLSVL.

This rearrangement joins TRBV28 to TRBJ1-2; D not resolved. Germline CDR1 is MDHEN and CDR2 is SYDVKM. Trimming removed 5 bases at V and 0 bases at J, with 10 bases between. The CDR3 contains 14 residues. CDR3 DNA sequence: TGTGCCAGCAGTCTAATTCCCGCTAACTATGGCTACACCTTC. It encodes CASSLIPANYGYTF.

This clone showed up just once. This sequence joins TRBV6-1 and TRBJ2-1; D is unresolved. Trimming took off 2 bases at V and 8 bases at J, with 7 bases between the two ends. CDR3 length: 12 residues. CDR1 and CDR2 (germline): MNHNS, SASEGT. CDR3 sequence reads: CASSEIADEQFF. CDR3 DNA: TGTGCCAGCAGTGAAATAGCCGATGAGCAGTTCTTC.

This clone was seen only once. The chain has TRBV2 and TRBJ1-2, with D uncertain. The CDR3 has 10 amino acids. Trimming removed 5 bases from V and 5 bases from J, with 3 bases in between. CDR1 SNHLY and CDR2 FYNNEI come from the germline V gene. CDR3 bases: TGTGCCAGCAGTTCATATGGCTACACCTTC. Translation gives CASSSYGYTF.

This clone was counted a single time. V is TRBV5-1 and J is TRBJ2-7, with D tentatively TRBD2 (5 bases). The CDR3 is made up of 15 amino acids. CDR1 is SGHRS and CDR2 is YFSETQ in the germline V gene. With 4 bases removed from V and 2 bases from J, the gap between germline ends came to 16 bases. The DNA for the CDR3 is TGCGCCAGCAGCCCCCCCCTAGCTCAAGCCTACGAGCAGTACTTC. This translates into CASSPPLAQAYEQYF.

This clone was counted once. The rearrangement joins TRBV12-5 to TRBJ2-7, with TRBD1 matching 8 bases. The CDR3 loop spans 13 amino acids. Germline CDR1 LGHNT, CDR2 FRNRAP. V shed 7 bases, J shed 4 bases, and the junction held 6 bases outside the gene matches. The CDR3 region is CASVKTGEYEQYF. CDR3 in DNA: TGTGCTAGTGTAAAGACAGGGGAGTACGAGCAGTACTTC.

This clone appeared a single time. The chain employs TRBV10-3 and TRBJ2-7; the match to TRBD1 covers 10 bases. Germline CDR1 reads ENHRY; CDR2 reads SYGVKD. The J segment lost 4 bases and the V segment lost 6 bases, leaving 3 bases of the junction unmatched. This CDR3 is 13 amino acids long. CDR3 nucleotides: TGTGCCATCAGCCGGGACAGGGGTTACGAGCAGTACTTC. Its protein product is CAISRDRGYEQYF.

The rearrangement links TRBV2 to TRBJ1-5; 7 bases line up with TRBD1. V lost 6 bases and J lost 3; bases outside the gene matches: 8. Germline V gene sequence: CDR1 SNHLY, CDR2 FYNNEI. The CDR3 consists of 15 residues. The CDR3 sequence is CASRAGTASNQPQHF. The CDR3 nucleotides read TGTGCCAGCAGAGCTGGGACAGCTTCCAATCAGCCCCAGCATTTT.

V and J are TRBV5-6 and TRBJ1-5; maybe TRBD1 (6 bases). Trimming removed 4 bases at V and 6 bases at J, with 8 bases between. Germline lookup yields CDR1 SGHDT and CDR2 YYEEEE. The CDR3 extends over 12 amino acids. The CDR3 spells CASSTGIQPQHF. CDR3 DNA: TGTGCCAGCAGCACAGGGATTCAGCCCCAGCATTTT.

This chain links TRBV6-6 with TRBJ2-7; D is perhaps TRBD2 (6 bases). CDR1 and CDR2 (germline): MNHNY, SVGAGI (reference sequence). The ends were cut back, 8 bases at V and 0 bases at J, with 14 bases in the middle. There are 14 residues in the CDR3. The CDR3 region is CASRPGSVSYEQYF. The DNA for the CDR3 is TGTGCCAGCCGACCCGGGAGCGTCTCCTACGAGCAGTACTTC.

The rearrangement joins TRBV27 to TRBJ2-7; unclear D gene. Germline CDR1 is MNHEY and CDR2 is SMNVEV (reference sequence). With 8 bases removed from V and 0 bases from J, the gap between germline ends came to 17 bases. The CDR3 is 15 amino acids. CDR3 amino acids: CASAPAALLSYEQYF. CDR3 DNA: TGTGCCAGCGCGCCGGCGGCACTGCTCTCCTACGAGCAGTACTTC.

A few counts support this clone. This chain uses TRBV19 with TRBJ1-1, with a possible D match to TRBD1 (6 bases). This CDR3 spans 15 amino acids. Deletions cut 11 bases from V and 3 bases from J, with 22 bases between. Germline CDR1 LNHDA, CDR2 SQIVND (reference sequence). Here the CDR3 reads CASAGRGGQDTEAFF. The CDR3, as DNA: TGTGCCTCCGCGGGCAGGGGAGGGCAGGACACTGAAGCTTTCTTT. Full variable domain (rest looked up from reference TRBV19 and TRBJ1-1): DGGITQSPKYLFRKEGQNVTLSCEQNLNHDAMYWYRQDPGQGLRLIYYSQIVNDFQKGDIAEGYSVSREKKESFPLTVTSAQKNPTAFYLCASAGRGGQDTEAFFGQGTRLTVV.

The gene calls are TRBV11-2 and TRBJ1-2, with 8 bases lining up with TRBD1. The J segment lost 4 bases and the V segment lost 5 bases, leaving 12 bases of the junction unmatched. In germline, CDR1 is SGHAT, CDR2 FQNNGV. CDR3 length: 16 residues. CDR3 amino acids: CASSGWGRQGLYGYTF. In DNA form, the CDR3 reads TGTGCCAGCAGCGGCTGGGGACGACAGGGGCTCTATGGCTACACCTTC.

CDR3 DNA sequence: TGTGCCAGCAGCTTACCCCGAGGGGGACAAGAGACCCAGTACTTC. Residues: CASSLPRGGQETQYF. The V call is TRBV7-3, the J call TRBJ2-5, with a possible D match to TRBD1 (6 bases). The CDR3 runs 15 residues. Per the germline V gene, CDR1 is SGHTA and CDR2 is FQGTGA. V was shortened by 2 bases and J by 2 bases, with 12 bases between the two germline ends.

The rearrangement joins TRBV2 to TRBJ2-5, with D uncertain. Deletions cut 1 base from V and 4 bases from J, with 7 bases between. CDR1 SNHLY and CDR2 FYNNEI come from the germline V gene. The CDR3 sequence is 13 residues long. CDR3 residues: CASSEEKRETQYF. The CDR3, as DNA: TGTGCCAGCAGTGAAGAGAAGCGAGAGACCCAGTACTTC.

The rearrangement joins TRBV29-1 to TRBJ1-2; maybe TRBD1 (6 bases). V was pared by 6 bases and J by 7 bases, with 15 bases between. CDR1 is SQVTM and CDR2 is ANQGSEA in the germline V gene. The CDR3 consists of 12 residues. CDR3 loop: CSVVREGGGYTF. The CDR3 DNA sequence: TGCAGCGTGGTTCGGGAAGGGGGTGGCTACACCTTC. Full variable domain (rest looked up from reference TRBV29-1 and TRBJ1-2): SAVISQKPSRDICQRGTSLTIQCQVDSQVTMMFWYRQQPGQSLTLIATANQGSEATYESGFVIDKFPISRPNLTFSTLTVSNMSPEDSSIYLCSVVREGGGYTFGSGTRLTVV.

In this sample, this clone turned up once. The rearrangement links TRBV5-1 to TRBJ1-2, with 7 bases fitting TRBD1. Germline CDR1 reads SGHRS; CDR2 reads YFSETQ. J gave up 5 bases and V 4 bases, and 8 bases lay outside the gene matches. This CDR3 region has 14 residues. CDR3 in amino acids: CASSPQTGSYGYTF. The CDR3 region has the DNA TGCGCCAGCAGCCCTCAGACAGGGAGTTATGGCTACACCTTC.

The chain is built from TRBV7-8 and TRBJ2-1; D is undetermined. Germline V lookup: CDR1 SGHVS, CDR2 FQNEAQ. The V and J ends lost 3 bases and 12 bases respectively, with 15 bases between them. This CDR3 contains 13 residues. In DNA, the CDR3 is TGTGCCAGCAGCTTGCGCGAGCTTCGTGGGCAGTTCTTC. Protein product: CASSLRELRGQFF.

The chain couples TRBV9 to TRBJ1-1, with D possibly TRBD1 on 5 matching bases. The CDR3 is made up of 14 amino acids. V lost 3 bases and J lost 2, with 11 bases in between. Germline V lookup: CDR1 SGDLS, CDR2 YYNGEE. The DNA for the CDR3 is TGTGCCAGCAGCGCCGAGGACACTAACACTGAAGCTTTCTTT. Amino acids: CASSAEDTNTEAFF.

The rearrangement uses TRBV11-3 and TRBJ2-7, with a tentative D call TRBD2 (6 bases). CDR1 is SGHNT and CDR2 is YENEEA in the germline V gene. This CDR3 spans 15 amino acids. V gave up 0 bases and J gave up 2 bases, with 11 bases separating them. CDR3 sequence: CASSLDREVPYEQYF. For the CDR3, the DNA is TGTGCCAGCAGCTTAGACAGGGAGGTTCCCTACGAGCAGTACTTC. Looking up the rest from reference TRBV11-3 and TRBJ2-7 gives the full variable domain: EAGVVQSPRYKIIEKKQPVAFWCNPISGHNTLYWYLQNLGQGPELLIRYENEEAVDDSQLPKDRFSAERLKGVDSTLKIQPAELGDSAVYLCASSLDREVPYEQYFGPGTRLTVT.

This chain links TRBV27 with TRBJ2-3, with 8 bases aligning to TRBD2. The CDR3 has 15 residues. V shed 1 base and J 6 bases; nucleotides not matched to a gene: 6. Looked up from germline, CDR1 is MNHEY and CDR2 is SMNVEV (reference sequence). In DNA, the CDR3 is TGTGCCAGCAGTTTATGGGCCGGGGGGGCTGATACGCAGTATTTT. This encodes CASSLWAGGADTQYF.

This chain uses TRBV6-1 with TRBJ1-4; D is ambiguous. The germline V gene encodes CDR1 MNHNS and CDR2 SASEGT. V was trimmed by 2 bases and J by 7 bases, leaving 5 bases between them. The length of the CDR3 is 12 residues. Here the CDR3 DNA reads TGTGCCAGCAGTGAACAGGTTGAAAAACTGTTTTTT. Translating it yields CASSEQVEKLFF.

The J gene is TRBJ1-6, the V gene TRBV6-6, with D uncertain. Germline CDR1 and CDR2: MNHNY and SVGAGI (reference sequence). The CDR3 has 15 amino acids. The V gene lost 7 bases and the J gene lost 1 base, with 11 bases spanning the gap. CDR3 region: CASTYSLSYNSPLHF. As DNA, the CDR3 is TGTGCCAGCACCTATTCCTTGTCCTATAATTCACCCCTCCACTTT.

The CDR3 coding sequence is TGTGCCATCAGCCGAGGGGCTGGGGGGAATGAAAAACTGTTTTTT. As protein: CAISRGAGGNEKLFF. The V and J genes are TRBV10-3 and TRBJ1-4, with TRBD1 as a possible D gene (5 bases). V lost 6 bases to trimming and J lost 5 bases, with 16 bases between them. Germline CDR1 and CDR2: ENHRY and SYGVKD. The CDR3 length is 15 residues.

Comment on this clone: The germline gene is not matched at one end of the junction; a read error may be the cause. The chain links TRBV6-1 to TRBJ1-1, with D perhaps TRBD1 (6 bases). Germline lookup yields CDR1 MNHNS and CDR2 SASEGT. This CDR3 region has 13 residues. This CDR3 is CTSSVRGNTEAFF. The CDR3, as DNA: TGTACCAGCAGCGTCAGGGGTAACACTGAAGCTTTCTTT.

This clone appeared a single time. This chain links TRBV6-4 with TRBJ2-5; 9 bases fit TRBD2. The CDR3 length is 13 residues. V gave up 8 bases and J gave up 4 bases; unmatched junction bases: 5. Germline V gives CDR1 MRHNA, CDR2 SNTAGT. The CDR3 region is CASLAGARETQYF. CDR3 in DNA: TGTGCCAGCTTAGCGGGGGCCAGAGAGACCCAGTACTTC.

The chain carries TRBV28 and TRBJ1-4, with 9 bases identical to TRBD1. The CDR3 has 16 residues. Trimming removed 5 bases from V and 5 bases from J; junction bases left unmatched: 9. Looked up from germline, CDR1 is MDHEN and CDR2 is SYDVKM. The CDR3 sequence: CASSDLAGTGNEKLFF. CDR3 nucleotides: TGTGCCAGCAGTGACCTCGCAGGGACAGGGAATGAAAAACTGTTTTTT.

The chain has TRBV19 and TRBJ1-5, with D perhaps matching TRBD1 (5 bases). Per germline, CDR1 LNHDA and CDR2 SQIVND (reference sequence). With 1 base removed from V and 12 bases from J, the gap between germline ends came to 19 bases. CDR3 size: 15 residues. CDR3 sequence: CASSIGSGGSVSQHF. The CDR3 DNA reads TGTGCCAGTAGTATAGGTTCCGGGGGTAGTGTGAGCCAGCATTTT.

J is TRBJ1-1 and V is TRBV6-1, with 7 bases matching TRBD1. CDR3 length equals 14 residues. Germline loops: CDR1 MNHNS, CDR2 SASEGT. Trimming at V came to 7 bases and at J to 8 bases, leaving 13 bases not matched to a gene. DNA for the CDR3: TGTGCCAGCATGAGGGGGCAGAGTTCGGGCGAAGCTTTCTTT. This codes for CASMRGQSSGEAFF.